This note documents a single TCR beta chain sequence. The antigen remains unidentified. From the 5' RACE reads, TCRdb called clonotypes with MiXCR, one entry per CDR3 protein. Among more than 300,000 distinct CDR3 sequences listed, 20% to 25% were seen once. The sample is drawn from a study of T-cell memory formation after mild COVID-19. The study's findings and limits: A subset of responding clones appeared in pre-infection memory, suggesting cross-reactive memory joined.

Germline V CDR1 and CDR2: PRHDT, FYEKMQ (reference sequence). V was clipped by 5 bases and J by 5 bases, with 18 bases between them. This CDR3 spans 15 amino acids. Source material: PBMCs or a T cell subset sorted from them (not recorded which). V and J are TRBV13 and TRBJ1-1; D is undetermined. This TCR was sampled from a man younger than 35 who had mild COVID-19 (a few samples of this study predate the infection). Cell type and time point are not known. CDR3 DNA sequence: TGTGCCAGCAGCCTCGGCGGTTGGGATAGGACTGAAGCTTTCTTT. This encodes CASSLGGWDRTEAFF.